This T cell receptor (beta chain) was obtained from a study of OX40 agonist ivuxolimab in advanced cancers. The CDR3 is 15 residues long. After removal of 6 bases from V and 7 bases from J, the junction contained 10 bases not matched to a gene. From germline, CDR1 is SNHLY and CDR2 FYNNEI. Produced via immunoSEQ multiplex PCR; TCRdb's table is partial and in-frame only. The profile shows fewer than 70,000 clones, roughly 85% of them singletons. This TCR derives from an adult with an advanced solid tumor such as melanoma, head and neck, liver or kidney cancer. The source was CD4+ or CD8+ T cells sorted from blood, collected in a trial of the OX40 agonist ivuxolimab. The gene calls are TRBV2 and TRBJ2-2, with 8 nucleotides matching TRBD1. The CDR3 is CASRPTGGGGGELFF. DNA for the CDR3: TGTGCCAGCAGACCCACAGGGGGTGGTGGCGGGGAGCTGTTTTTT.